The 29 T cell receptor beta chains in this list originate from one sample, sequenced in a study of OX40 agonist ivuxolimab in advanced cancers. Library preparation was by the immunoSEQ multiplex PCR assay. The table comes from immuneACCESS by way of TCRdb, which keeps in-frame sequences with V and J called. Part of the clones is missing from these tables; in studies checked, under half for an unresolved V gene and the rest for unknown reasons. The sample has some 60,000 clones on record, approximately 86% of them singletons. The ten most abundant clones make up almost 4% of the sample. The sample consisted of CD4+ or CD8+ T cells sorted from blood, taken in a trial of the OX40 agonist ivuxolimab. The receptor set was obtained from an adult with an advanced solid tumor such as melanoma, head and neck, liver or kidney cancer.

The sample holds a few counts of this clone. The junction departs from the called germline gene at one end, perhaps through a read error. The CDR3 DNA reads as TGTGCCAGCAGCTTAGCGCTTGGGGGGGCAGACACGCAGTATTTT. Translating it yields CASSLALGGADTQYF. V and J are TRBV7-2 and TRBJ2-3; tentative D call: TRBD2 (7 bases). From germline, CDR1 is SGHTA and CDR2 FQGNSA. This CDR3 has 15 amino acids.

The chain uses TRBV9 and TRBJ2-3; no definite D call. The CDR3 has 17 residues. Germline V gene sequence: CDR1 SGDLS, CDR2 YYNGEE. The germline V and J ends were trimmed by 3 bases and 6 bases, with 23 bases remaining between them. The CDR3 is CASSAGKTSRLADTQYF. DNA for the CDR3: TGTGCCAGCAGCGCTGGAAAGACCTCGAGATTGGCGGATACGCAGTATTTT.

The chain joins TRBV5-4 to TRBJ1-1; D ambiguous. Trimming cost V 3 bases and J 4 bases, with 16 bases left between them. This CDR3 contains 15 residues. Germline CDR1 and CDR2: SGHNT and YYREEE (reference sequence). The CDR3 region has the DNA TGTGCCAGCAGCTCTCTACGGGGTGGCGGCACTGAAGCTTTCTTT. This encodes CASSSLRGGGTEAFF.

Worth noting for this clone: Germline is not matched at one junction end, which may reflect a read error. CDR3 nucleotide sequence: TGTGCCAGCAGCTCCTACAATTCACCCCTCCACTTT. Translating it yields CASSSYNSPLHF. The chain links TRBV7-2 to TRBJ1-6; no clear D. Germline-derived CDR1 and CDR2 are SGHTA and FQGNSA. The CDR3 contains 12 residues.

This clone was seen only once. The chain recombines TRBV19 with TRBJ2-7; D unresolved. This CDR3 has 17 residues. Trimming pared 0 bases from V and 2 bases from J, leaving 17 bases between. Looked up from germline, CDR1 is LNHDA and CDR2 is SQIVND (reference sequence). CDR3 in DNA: TGTGCCAGTAGTATAGAGGCCGGCAGAACCGTTACCTACGAGCAGTACTTC. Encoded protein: CASSIEAGRTVTYEQYF.

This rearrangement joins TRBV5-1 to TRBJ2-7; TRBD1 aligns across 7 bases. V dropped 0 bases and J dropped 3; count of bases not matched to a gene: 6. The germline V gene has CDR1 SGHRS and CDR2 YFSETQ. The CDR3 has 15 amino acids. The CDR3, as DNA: TGCGCCAGCAGCTTGGCCGGGACAGATGTCTACGAGCAGTACTTC. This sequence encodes CASSLAGTDVYEQYF.

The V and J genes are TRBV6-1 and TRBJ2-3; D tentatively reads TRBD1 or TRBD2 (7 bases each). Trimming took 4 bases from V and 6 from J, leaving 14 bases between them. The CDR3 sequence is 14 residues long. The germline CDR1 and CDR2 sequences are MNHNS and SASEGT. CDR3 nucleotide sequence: TGTGCCAGCAGTGGGTGGGAGGGGGCGGATACGCAGTATTTT. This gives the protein CASSGWEGADTQYF.

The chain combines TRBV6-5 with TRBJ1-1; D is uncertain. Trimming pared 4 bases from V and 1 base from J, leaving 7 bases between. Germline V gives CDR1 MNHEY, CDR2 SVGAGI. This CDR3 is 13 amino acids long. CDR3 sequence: CASSLLGNTEAFF. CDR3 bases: TGTGCCAGCAGTTTGTTGGGGAACACTGAAGCTTTCTTT.

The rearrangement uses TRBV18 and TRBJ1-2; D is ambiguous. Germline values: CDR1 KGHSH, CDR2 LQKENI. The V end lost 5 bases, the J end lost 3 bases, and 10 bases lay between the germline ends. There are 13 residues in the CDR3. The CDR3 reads CASSDQPDYGYTF. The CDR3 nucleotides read TGTGCCAGCTCAGATCAGCCGGACTATGGCTACACCTTC.

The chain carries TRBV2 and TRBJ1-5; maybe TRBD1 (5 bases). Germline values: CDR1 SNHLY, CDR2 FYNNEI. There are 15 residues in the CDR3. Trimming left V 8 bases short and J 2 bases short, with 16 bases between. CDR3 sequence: CASGGRRGGNQPQHF. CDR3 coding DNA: TGTGCCAGCGGGGGTAGGAGGGGAGGCAATCAGCCCCAGCATTTT.

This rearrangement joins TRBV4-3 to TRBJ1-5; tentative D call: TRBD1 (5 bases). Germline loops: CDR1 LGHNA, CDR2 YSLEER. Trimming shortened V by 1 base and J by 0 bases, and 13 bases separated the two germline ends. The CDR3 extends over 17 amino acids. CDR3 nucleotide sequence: TGCGCCAGCAGCCAAGGGCTAGGGGAAGGTAGCAATCAGCCCCAGCATTTT. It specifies CASSQGLGEGSNQPQHF.

The CDR3 DNA reads TGTGCCAGCACCATCAGGGTTAGATGGGACACCGGGGAGCTGTTTTTT. Protein: CASTIRVRWDTGELFF. This chain joins TRBV5-6 and TRBJ2-2, with a tentative D call TRBD1 (5 bases). Trimming removed 6 bases at V and 3 bases at J, with 18 bases between. Germline V gene data show CDR1 as SGHDT and CDR2 as YYEEEE. The CDR3 length is 16 residues.

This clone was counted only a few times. CDR3 region: CASSFGFGYTF. The CDR3 nucleotides are TGTGCCAGCAGCTTCGGGTTTGGCTACACCTTC. The J gene is TRBJ1-2, the V gene TRBV7-9; D is unclear. The germline V gene encodes CDR1 SEHNR and CDR2 FQNEAQ (reference sequence). The CDR3 runs 11 residues. Trimming removed 3 bases from V and 7 bases from J, with 6 bases in between.

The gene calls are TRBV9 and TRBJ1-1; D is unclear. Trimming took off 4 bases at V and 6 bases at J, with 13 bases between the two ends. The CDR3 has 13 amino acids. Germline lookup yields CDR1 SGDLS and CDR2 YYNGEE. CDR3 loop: CASSPRIGSEAFF. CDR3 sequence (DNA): TGTGCCAGCAGCCCTCGCATCGGGTCTGAAGCTTTCTTT.

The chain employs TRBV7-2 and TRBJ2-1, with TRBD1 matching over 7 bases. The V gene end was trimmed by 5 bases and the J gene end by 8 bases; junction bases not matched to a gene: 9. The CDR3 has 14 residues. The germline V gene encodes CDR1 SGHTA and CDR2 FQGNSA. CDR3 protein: CASSPDRYSDEQFF. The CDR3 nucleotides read TGTGCCAGCAGCCCGGACAGGTATAGCGATGAGCAGTTCTTC.

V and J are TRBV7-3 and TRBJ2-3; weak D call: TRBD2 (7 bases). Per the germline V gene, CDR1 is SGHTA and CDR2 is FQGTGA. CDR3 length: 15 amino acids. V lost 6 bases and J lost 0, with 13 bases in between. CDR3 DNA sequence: TGTGCCAGCAGGCCCGCGGGGGCTAGCACAGATACGCAGTATTTT. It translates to CASRPAGASTDTQYF.

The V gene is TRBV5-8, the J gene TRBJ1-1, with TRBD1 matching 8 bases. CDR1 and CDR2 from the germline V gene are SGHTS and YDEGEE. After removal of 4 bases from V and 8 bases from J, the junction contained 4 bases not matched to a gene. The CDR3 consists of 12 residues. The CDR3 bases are TGTGCCAGCAGCGGGTCAGGGGGCGAAGCTTTCTTT. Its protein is CASSGSGGEAFF.

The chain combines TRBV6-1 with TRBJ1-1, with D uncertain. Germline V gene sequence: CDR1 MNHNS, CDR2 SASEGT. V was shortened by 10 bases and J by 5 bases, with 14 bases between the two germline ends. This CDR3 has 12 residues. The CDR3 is CATVTRQTEAFF. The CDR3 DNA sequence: TGTGCCACAGTGACCCGGCAGACTGAAGCTTTCTTT.

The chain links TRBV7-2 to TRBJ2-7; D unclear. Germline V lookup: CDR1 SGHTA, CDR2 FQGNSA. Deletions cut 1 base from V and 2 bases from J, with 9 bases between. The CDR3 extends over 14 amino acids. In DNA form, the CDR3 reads TGTGCCAGCAGCTTAGAAGTCTGGACCTACGAGCAGTACTTC. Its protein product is CASSLEVWTYEQYF.

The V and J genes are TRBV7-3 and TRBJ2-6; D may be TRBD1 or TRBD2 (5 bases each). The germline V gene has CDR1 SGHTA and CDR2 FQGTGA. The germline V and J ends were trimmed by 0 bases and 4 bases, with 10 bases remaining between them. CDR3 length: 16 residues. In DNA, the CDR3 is TGTGCCAGCAGCTTAACGAGAGGGACCGGGGCCAACGTCCTGACTTTC. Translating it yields CASSLTRGTGANVLTF.

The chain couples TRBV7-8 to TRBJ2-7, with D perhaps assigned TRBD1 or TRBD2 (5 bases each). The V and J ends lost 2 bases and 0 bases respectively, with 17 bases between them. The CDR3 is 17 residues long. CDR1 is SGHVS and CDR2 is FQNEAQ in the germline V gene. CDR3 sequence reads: CASSLSGWAGISYEQYF. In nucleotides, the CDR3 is TGTGCCAGCAGCTTAAGCGGCTGGGCAGGGATCTCCTACGAGCAGTACTTC. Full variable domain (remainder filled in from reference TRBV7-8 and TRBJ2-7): GAGVSQSPRYKVAKRGQDVALRCDPISGHVSLFWYQQALGQGPEFLTYFQNEAQLDKSGLPSDRFFAERPEGSVSTLKIQRTQQEDSAVYLCASSLSGWAGISYEQYFGPGTRLTVT.

CDR3 loop: CASSLGAGGLELFF. DNA of the CDR3: TGCGCCAGCAGCTTGGGGGCAGGGGGACTCGAGCTGTTTTTT. The chain recombines TRBV5-1 with TRBJ2-2; weak D call: TRBD1 (7 bases). CDR3 length: 14 residues. Trimming removed 0 bases from V and 11 bases from J, with 14 bases in between. Germline CDR1 SGHRS, CDR2 YFSETQ.

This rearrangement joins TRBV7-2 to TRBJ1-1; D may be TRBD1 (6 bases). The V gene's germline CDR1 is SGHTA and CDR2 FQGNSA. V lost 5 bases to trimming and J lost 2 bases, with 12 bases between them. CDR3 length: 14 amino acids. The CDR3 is CASSPQGTNTEAFF. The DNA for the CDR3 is TGTGCCAGCAGCCCTCAGGGGACAAACACTGAAGCTTTCTTT.

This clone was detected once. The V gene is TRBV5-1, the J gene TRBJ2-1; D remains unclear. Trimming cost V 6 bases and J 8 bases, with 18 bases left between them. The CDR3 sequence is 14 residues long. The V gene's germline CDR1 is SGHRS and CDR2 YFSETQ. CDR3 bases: TGCGCCAGCACCGAGGTCCCCCAAGACGATGAGCAGTTCTTC. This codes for CASTEVPQDDEQFF.

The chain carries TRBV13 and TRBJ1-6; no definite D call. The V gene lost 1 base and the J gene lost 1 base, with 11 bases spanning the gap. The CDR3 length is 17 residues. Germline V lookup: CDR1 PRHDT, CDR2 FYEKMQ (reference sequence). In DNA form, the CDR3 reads TGTGCCAGCAGCTTAGCAGGCCCTCTGTCCTATAATTCACCCCTCCACTTT. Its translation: CASSLAGPLSYNSPLHF.

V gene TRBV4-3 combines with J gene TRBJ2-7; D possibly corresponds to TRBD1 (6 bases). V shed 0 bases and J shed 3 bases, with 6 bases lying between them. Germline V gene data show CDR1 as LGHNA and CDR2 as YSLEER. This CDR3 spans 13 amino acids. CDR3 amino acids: CASSQETGYEQYF. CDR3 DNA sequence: TGCGCCAGCAGCCAAGAGACAGGCTACGAGCAGTACTTC.

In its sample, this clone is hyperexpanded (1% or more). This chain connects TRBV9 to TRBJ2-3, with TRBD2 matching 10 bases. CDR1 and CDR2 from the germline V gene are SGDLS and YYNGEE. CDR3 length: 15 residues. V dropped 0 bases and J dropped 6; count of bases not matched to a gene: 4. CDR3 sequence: CASSVGSGGADTQYF. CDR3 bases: TGTGCCAGCAGCGTAGGGAGCGGGGGGGCCGATACGCAGTATTTT. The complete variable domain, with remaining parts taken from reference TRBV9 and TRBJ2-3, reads DSGVTQTPKHLITATGQRVTLRCSPRSGDLSVYWYQQSLDQGLQFLIQYYNGEERAKGNILERFSAQQFPDLHSELNLSSLELGDSALYFCASSVGSGGADTQYFGPGTRLTVL.

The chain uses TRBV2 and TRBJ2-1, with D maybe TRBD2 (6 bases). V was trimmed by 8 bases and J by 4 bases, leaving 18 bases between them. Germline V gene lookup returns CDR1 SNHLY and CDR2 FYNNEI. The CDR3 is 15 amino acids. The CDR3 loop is CASRGSGFGYNEQFF. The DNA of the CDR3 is TGTGCCAGCCGGGGGAGTGGGTTTGGATACAATGAGCAGTTCTTC.

DNA of the CDR3: TGTGCCAGCAGCTTAGTGGGTGTGGGAGCTTTCTTT. Its translation is CASSLVGVGAFF. This chain joins TRBV7-9 and TRBJ1-1; D uncertain. V gave up 1 base and J gave up 10 bases, with 10 bases separating them. The CDR3 is 12 amino acids. The germline gives CDR1 SEHNR, CDR2 FQNEAQ (reference sequence).